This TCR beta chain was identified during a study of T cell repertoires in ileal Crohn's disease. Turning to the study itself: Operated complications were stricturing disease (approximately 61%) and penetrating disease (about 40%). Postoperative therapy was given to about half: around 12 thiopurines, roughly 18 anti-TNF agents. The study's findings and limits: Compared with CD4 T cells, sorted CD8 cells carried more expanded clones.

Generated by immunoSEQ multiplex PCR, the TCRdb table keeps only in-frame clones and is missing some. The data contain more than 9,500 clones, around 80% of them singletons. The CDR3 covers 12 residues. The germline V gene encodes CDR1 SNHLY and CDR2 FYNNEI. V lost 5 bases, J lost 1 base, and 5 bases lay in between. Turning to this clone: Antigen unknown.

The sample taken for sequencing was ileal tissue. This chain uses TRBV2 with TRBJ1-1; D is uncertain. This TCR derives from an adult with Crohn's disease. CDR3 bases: TGTGCCAGCAGTCGACAGAACACTGAAGCTTTCTTT. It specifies CASSRQNTEAFF.